These 4 T cell receptor beta chains were all obtained from the same sample, sequenced in a study of human T cells and chemical hapten exposure listed by TCRdb under 2021. Library method: RACE. Sequenced using a NextSeq 500. TCRdb took the public reads, trimmed them with fastp at Q25, ran MiXCR for clone calling and kept in-frame beta chains. Entries are consolidated by CDR3 protein sequence, retaining the most common genes and DNA. The sample records about 40,000 distinct CDR3 sequences, about 10% of which are singletons. The top ten hold about 6% of the sample. Reading the label with the study, this specimen's time point is: pre-sensitization, week 0. The sample's treatment or condition label is to be understood as: therapeutic diphenylcyclopropenone sensitization with weekly scalp DPC. Sequencing used whole blood, obtained in connection with sensitization to the hapten diphenylcyclopropenone (DPC). The receptors originated from a man aged 25-45 years with alopecia areata. Some clones in this sample may be carry-over from other donors' samples.

This clonotype was recorded at least ten times. This sequence joins TRBV6-4 and TRBJ1-2, with D perhaps TRBD1 (6 bases). The germline CDR1 and CDR2 sequences are MRHNA and SNTAGT. V was cut by 6 bases and J by 4 bases, with 18 bases left in between. This CDR3 has 15 residues. The DNA of the CDR3 is TGTGCCAGCAGGGCAGGGGATGGAGTTAGCTATGGCTACACCTTC. This encodes CASRAGDGVSYGYTF.

The chain links TRBV28 to TRBJ2-7; the D is unclear. The length of the CDR3 is 15 residues. Germline CDR1 reads MDHEN; CDR2 reads SYDVKM. V lost 2 bases, J lost 4 bases, and 15 bases lay in between. The CDR3 DNA reads TGTGCCAGCAGTTTAGTAACACCCGCCTTATACGAGCAGTACTTC. Translated: CASSLVTPALYEQYF. The entire variable domain, with the rest obtained from reference TRBV28 and TRBJ2-7, is as follows: DVKVTQSSRYLVKRTGEKVFLECVQDMDHENMFWYRQDPGLGLRLIYFSYDVKMKEKGDIPEGYSVSREKKERFSLILESASTNQTSMYLCASSLVTPALYEQYFGPGTRLTVT.

V is TRBV5-4 and J is TRBJ1-1; 7 nucleotides align to TRBD1. The CDR3 contains 14 residues. Trimming cost V 1 base and J 3 bases; bases outside gene matches: 3. The germline V gene has CDR1 SGHNT and CDR2 YYREEE (reference sequence). CDR3 region: CASSLTGVYTEAFF. Written as DNA, the CDR3 is TGTGCCAGCAGCTTGACAGGGGTCTACACTGAAGCTTTCTTT.

V is TRBV10-3 and J is TRBJ1-1, with a possible D match to TRBD1 (5 bases). Trimming left V 7 bases short and J 1 base short, with 10 bases between. Per the germline V gene, CDR1 is ENHRY and CDR2 is SYGVKD. The CDR3 loop spans 13 amino acids. Here the CDR3 reads CAITGHPNTEAFF. CDR3 nucleotides: TGTGCCATCACTGGACATCCGAACACTGAAGCTTTCTTT.